This TCR beta chain came from a study of molecular identifiers for immune sequencing clone quantification. CDR1 is LGHNA and CDR2 is YSLEER in the germline V gene. V was cut by 3 bases and J by 7 bases, with 15 bases left in between. The CDR3 runs 15 residues. Sorted cell numbers of about 19,000 to 1,000,000, with 10%, 30% or 50% RNA, served as input for naive CD8 libraries. CD8+CD4-CCR7+CD45RA+ sorting gave the naive CD8 T cells. This clonotype was seen more than once but under ten times. TCRdb itself ran the PCR reads through MiXCR, one entry per CDR3 protein. This table has about 630,000 distinct CDR3 sequences, about 25% appearing once.

The sequenced material came from naive CD8+ T cells from blood, with Jurkat cell RNA spiked in. Subset in this sample: FACS-sorted CD8+CD4-CCR7+CD45RA+ naive T cells. The source is a human donor in good health. Some libraries in this study had Jurkat cell RNA spiked in. The chain uses TRBV4-3 and TRBJ1-4; D not resolved. The CDR3 nucleotides are TGCGCCAGCAGCCACGCGAACAGTGCCCCTGAAAAACTGTTTTTT. Its translation is CASSHANSAPEKLFF.